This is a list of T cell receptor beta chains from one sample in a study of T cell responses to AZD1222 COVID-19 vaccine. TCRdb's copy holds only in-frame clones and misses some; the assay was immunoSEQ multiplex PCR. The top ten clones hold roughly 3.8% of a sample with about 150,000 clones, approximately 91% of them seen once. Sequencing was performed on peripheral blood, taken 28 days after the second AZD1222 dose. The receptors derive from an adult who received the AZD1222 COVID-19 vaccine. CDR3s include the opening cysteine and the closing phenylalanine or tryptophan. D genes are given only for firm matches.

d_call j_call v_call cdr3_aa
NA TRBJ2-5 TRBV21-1 CASSKERGGRAGAGGRQETQYF
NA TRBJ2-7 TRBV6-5 CASSYHRSSYEQYF
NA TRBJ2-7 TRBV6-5 CASRSLGYLHEQYF
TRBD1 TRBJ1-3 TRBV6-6 CASSPDRAGNTIYF
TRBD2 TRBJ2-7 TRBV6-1 CASSEAGGGPYEQYF
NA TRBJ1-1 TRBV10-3 CAIRDTSAAFF
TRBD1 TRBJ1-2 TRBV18 CASSPLTGTENYGYTF
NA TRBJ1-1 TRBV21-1 CASSKAGGDVANTEAFF
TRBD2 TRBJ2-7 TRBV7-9 CASSFGGSYEQYF
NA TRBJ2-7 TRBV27 CASSFRELPYEQYF
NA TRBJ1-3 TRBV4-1 CASSQTGPLSSGNTIYF
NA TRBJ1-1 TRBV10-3 CAISEMTERTEAFF
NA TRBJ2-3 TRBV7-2 CASSLTVSVQGSQYF
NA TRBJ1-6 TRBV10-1 CASSESRTSLYNSPLHF
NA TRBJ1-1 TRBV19 CASSRGLPGDTEAFF
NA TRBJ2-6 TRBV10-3 CAISDYLSGGANVLTF
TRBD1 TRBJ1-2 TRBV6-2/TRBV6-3 CASTPGTVYGYTF
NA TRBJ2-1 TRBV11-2 CASSLVPNSDEQFF
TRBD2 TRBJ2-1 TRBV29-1 CSALPISGDSYNEQFF
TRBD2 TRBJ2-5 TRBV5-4 CASSLEGLSVETQYF
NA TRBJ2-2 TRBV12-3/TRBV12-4 CASSLGNGELFF
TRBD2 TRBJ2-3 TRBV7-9 CASSLAERGPLVDTQYF
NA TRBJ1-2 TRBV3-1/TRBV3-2 CASSQGNYGYTF
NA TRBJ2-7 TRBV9 CASSVAVTDYEQYF
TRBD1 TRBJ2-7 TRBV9 CASSVGDRIYEQYF
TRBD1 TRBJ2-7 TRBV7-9 CASSFGTGASYEQYF
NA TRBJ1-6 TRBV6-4 CASSDGLRNSPLHF
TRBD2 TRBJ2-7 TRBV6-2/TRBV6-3 CASSYPGGSGSLRAALAEYF
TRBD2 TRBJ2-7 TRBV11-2 CASSPRTSVSYEQYF
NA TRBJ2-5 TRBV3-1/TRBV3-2 CASKRETQYF
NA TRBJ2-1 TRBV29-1 CSVEGDFTNEQFF
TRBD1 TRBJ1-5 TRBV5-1 CASSHLRQGTPYISNQPQHF
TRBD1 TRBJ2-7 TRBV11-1 CASSRGQGIYEQYF
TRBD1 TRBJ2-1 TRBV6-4 CASSLTGQGYNEQFF
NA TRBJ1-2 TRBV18 CASSLGHLGEVGYTF
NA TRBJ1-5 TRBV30 CAWSESPVGISNQPQHF
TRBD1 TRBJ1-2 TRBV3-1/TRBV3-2 CASSQAAQGQVGYTF
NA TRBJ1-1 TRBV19 CASSKDRGTEAFF
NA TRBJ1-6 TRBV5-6 CASSSTGSSYNSPLHF
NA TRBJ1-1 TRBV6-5 CASSGGGAEAFF
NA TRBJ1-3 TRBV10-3 CAISESSQGPSGNTIYF
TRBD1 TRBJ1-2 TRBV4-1 CASSQPRDRAGYTF
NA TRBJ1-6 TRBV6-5 CASSLGSSYNSPLHF
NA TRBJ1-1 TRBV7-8 CASSLFRSGTGTEAFF
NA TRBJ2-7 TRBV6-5 CASNGASYEQYF
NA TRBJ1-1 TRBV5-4 CASSRQRRGGAEAFF
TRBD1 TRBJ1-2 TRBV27 CASRSTGDYGYTF
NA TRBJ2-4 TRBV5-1 CASSLGRLEGLAKNIQYF
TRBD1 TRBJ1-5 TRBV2 CASRDRGLNQPQHF
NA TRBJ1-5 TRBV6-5 CASRSDTYSNQPQHF
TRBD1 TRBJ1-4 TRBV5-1 CASSIDRGRDEKLFF
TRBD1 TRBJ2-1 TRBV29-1 CSVGITGTGPFNEQFF
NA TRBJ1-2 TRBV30 CAWSHGRAVSYGYTF
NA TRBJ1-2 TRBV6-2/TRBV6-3 CASSYYDYGYTF
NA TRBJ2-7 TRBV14 CASSHTTYEQYF